The 17 T cell receptor beta chains listed next were all sequenced from one sample in a study of T cell responses to AZD1222 COVID-19 vaccine. Repertoires were generated with immunoSEQ multiplex PCR, while TCRdb's copy carries only in-frame clones and drops some. The sample carries 95,000 to 150,000 clones, 70% to 90% recorded once. The starting material was peripheral blood, obtained on day 0 of AZD1222 vaccination. The receptors originated from an adult in good health.

V and J are TRBV7-2 and TRBJ2-4; 11 positions agree with TRBD2. There are 17 residues in the CDR3. J lost 7 bases, V lost 3 bases, and 11 bases had no gene match. CDR1 is SGHTA, CDR2 FQGNSA, per germline. CDR3 bases: TGTGCCAGCAGCTTTCAATCTTCACTAGCGGGGGTTAACATTCAGTACTTC. It encodes CASSFQSSLAGVNIQYF.

The gene calls are TRBV29-1 and TRBJ1-1; no clear D gene. Deletions cut 3 bases from V and 1 base from J, with 9 bases between. Germline assignment: CDR1 SQVTM and CDR2 ANQGSEA. The CDR3 loop spans 13 amino acids. The CDR3: CSVEYSRNTEAFF. The CDR3 nucleotides read TGCAGCGTTGAGTACTCCAGGAACACTGAAGCTTTCTTT.

The chain uses TRBV12-3 or TRBV12-4 and TRBJ2-7; no clear D. Trimming took 7 bases from V and 3 from J, leaving 10 bases between them. The CDR3 is 12 amino acids. The CDR3 here is CASTFNVYEQYF. For the CDR3, the DNA is TGTGCCAGCACCTTTAACGTCTACGAGCAGTACTTC.

The chain is built from TRBV12-3 or TRBV12-4 and TRBJ2-2; D not resolved. The V end lost 4 bases, the J end lost 6 bases, and 3 bases lay between the germline ends. The CDR3 length is 11 residues. CDR3 sequence (DNA): TGTGCCAGCAGTTCGGCCGGGGAGCTGTTTTTT. Encoded protein: CASSSAGELFF.

In its sample, this clone was seen once. The chain employs TRBV4-2 and TRBJ2-2, with 12 positions matching TRBD2. The V gene's germline CDR1 is LGHNA and CDR2 YNFKEQ. This CDR3 comprises 16 residues. The ends lost 5 bases at V and 4 bases at J; junction bases unmatched: 5. The CDR3 sequence: CASSRLAGGPTGELFF. CDR3 DNA sequence: TGTGCCAGCAGCAGGCTAGCGGGGGGGCCCACCGGGGAGCTGTTTTTT.

The chain employs TRBV19 and TRBJ1-2; 9 positions match TRBD1. The germline CDR1 and CDR2 sequences are LNHDA and SQIVND (reference sequence). This CDR3 is built from 14 residues. The J segment lost 5 bases and the V segment lost 6 bases, leaving 7 bases of the junction unmatched. CDR3 sequence reads: CASSPGTGRYGYTF. As DNA, the CDR3 is TGTGCCAGTAGCCCCGGGACAGGGCGGTATGGCTACACCTTC.

This clone was recorded once. The V gene is TRBV10-3, the J gene TRBJ1-2, with TRBD1 as a possible D gene (5 bases). V dropped 7 bases and J dropped 11 bases, with 14 bases sitting between them. CDR3 length: 11 residues. Germline loops: CDR1 ENHRY, CDR2 SYGVKD. The CDR3 region is CAIKGQGSYTF. CDR3 bases: TGTGCCATCAAAGGGCAGGGTTCTTACACCTTC.

The rearrangement links TRBV7-3 to TRBJ1-2, with D unclear. The V end lost 5 bases, the J end lost 2 bases, and 15 bases lay between the germline ends. The CDR3 extends over 15 amino acids. Germline V gene sequence: CDR1 SGHTA, CDR2 FQGTGA. The CDR3 is CASSPQWTENYGYTF. In DNA, the CDR3 is TGTGCCAGCAGCCCCCAGTGGACTGAGAACTATGGCTACACCTTC.

The table lists this clone with a count of one. The chain carries TRBV7-9 and TRBJ1-1; no clear D. Germline V lookup: CDR1 SEHNR, CDR2 FQNEAQ (reference sequence). Trimming cost V 2 bases and J 5 bases, with 12 bases left between them. The CDR3 is made up of 14 amino acids. CDR3 sequence (DNA): TGTGCCAGCAGCTTATCTTGGGAAGGGACTGAAGCTTTCTTT. The encoded protein is CASSLSWEGTEAFF.

In regard to this clone: Other DNA sequences in this sample translate to the same CDR3. The chain employs TRBV18 and TRBJ2-1; the D gene is possibly TRBD2 (5 bases). The CDR3 has 15 residues. Germline V gene sequence: CDR1 KGHSH, CDR2 LQKENI. V dropped 0 bases and J dropped 0 bases, with 6 bases sitting between them. The CDR3 DNA sequence: TGTGCCAGCTCACCACCGGGGAGCTCCTACAATGAGCAGTTCTTC. Amino acid sequence: CASSPPGSSYNEQFF.

The chain couples TRBV5-5 to TRBJ1-1; D is ambiguous. V lost 0 bases, J lost 5 bases, and 2 bases lay in between. CDR3 length equals 11 residues. Germline CDR1 is SGHKS and CDR2 is YYEKEE (reference sequence). CDR3 sequence: CASSLGTEAFF. The CDR3 DNA sequence: TGTGCCAGCAGCTTGGGGACTGAAGCTTTCTTT.

J is TRBJ1-3 and V is TRBV6-5; no definite D call. V was cut by 2 bases and J by 3 bases, with 11 bases left in between. CDR1 and CDR2 from the germline V gene are MNHEY and SVGAGI. The CDR3 consists of 15 residues. The CDR3 sequence is CASSYDAGRGNTIYF. The CDR3 bases are TGTGCCAGCAGTTACGATGCAGGTCGTGGAAACACCATATATTTT.

The CDR3 here is CASSLMGVEEAFF. CDR3 coding DNA: TGTGCCAGCAGCTTGATGGGAGTGGAAGAAGCTTTCTTT. J is TRBJ1-1 and V is TRBV7-2, with no clear D. The germline V and J ends were trimmed by 3 bases and 8 bases, with 13 bases remaining between them. CDR3 length equals 13 residues. Germline V CDR1 and CDR2: SGHTA, FQGNSA. The full variable domain, rest sourced from reference TRBV7-2 and TRBJ1-1, is GAGVSQSPSNKVTEKGKDVELRCDPISGHTALYWYRQSLGQGLEFLIYFQGNSAPDKSGLPSDRFSAERTGGSVSTLTIQRTQQEDSAVYLCASSLMGVEEAFFGQGTRLTVV.

The V gene is TRBV6-5, the J gene TRBJ1-5; D gene ambiguous. Between the trimmed V and J ends, which lost 6 bases and 7 bases, there was a span of 13 bases. The CDR3 is 13 amino acids. Germline V gene sequence: CDR1 MNHEY, CDR2 SVGAGI. The CDR3 nucleotides read TGTGCCAGCAGCGCCACTATGGGACAGCCCCAGCATTTT. Its protein product is CASSATMGQPQHF.

CDR3 in DNA: TGTGCCAGCAGTACGACAGGGAGCCCAGATACGCAGTATTTT. As protein: CASSTTGSPDTQYF. The V call is TRBV6-2 or TRBV6-3, the J call TRBJ2-3, with TRBD1 matching over 7 bases. Germline-derived CDR1 and CDR2 are MNHEY and SVGEGT. This CDR3 contains 14 residues. V shed 5 bases and J 4 bases; nucleotides not matched to a gene: 6.

The rearrangement links TRBV28 to TRBJ1-1; 9 positions match TRBD1. The CDR3 has 14 residues. CDR1 is MDHEN and CDR2 is SYDVKM in the germline V gene. V trimming: 8 bases; J trimming: 4 bases; junction bases outside the gene matches: 8. CDR3: CASSPGTGSTEAFF. CDR3 in DNA: TGTGCCAGCTCACCAGGGACAGGGAGCACTGAAGCTTTCTTT.

The chain uses TRBV7-2 and TRBJ1-2, with TRBD1 as a possible D gene (6 bases). This CDR3 is 12 amino acids long. With 6 bases removed from V and 4 bases from J, the gap between germline ends came to 9 bases. Germline loops: CDR1 SGHTA, CDR2 FQGNSA. The DNA for the CDR3 is TGTGCCAGCAGAGGACAGACCTATGGCTACACCTTC. This translates into CASRGQTYGYTF.